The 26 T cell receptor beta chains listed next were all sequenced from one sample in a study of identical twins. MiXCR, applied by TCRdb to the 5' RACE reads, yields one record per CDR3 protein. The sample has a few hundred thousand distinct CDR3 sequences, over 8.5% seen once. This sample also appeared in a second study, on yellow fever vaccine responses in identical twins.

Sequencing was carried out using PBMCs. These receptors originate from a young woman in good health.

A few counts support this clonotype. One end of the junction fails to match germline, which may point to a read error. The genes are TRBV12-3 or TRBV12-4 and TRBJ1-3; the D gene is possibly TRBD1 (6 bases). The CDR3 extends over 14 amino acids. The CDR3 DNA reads TGTGCCAACAGTTTACAGGGCTCTGGAAACACCATATATTTT. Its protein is CANSLQGSGNTIYF.

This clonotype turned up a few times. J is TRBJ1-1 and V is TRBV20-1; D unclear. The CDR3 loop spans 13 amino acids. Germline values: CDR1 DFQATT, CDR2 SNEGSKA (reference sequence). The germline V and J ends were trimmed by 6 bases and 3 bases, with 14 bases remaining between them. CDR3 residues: CSAGKDGYTEAFF. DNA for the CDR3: TGCAGTGCGGGGAAGGACGGCTACACTGAAGCTTTCTTT.

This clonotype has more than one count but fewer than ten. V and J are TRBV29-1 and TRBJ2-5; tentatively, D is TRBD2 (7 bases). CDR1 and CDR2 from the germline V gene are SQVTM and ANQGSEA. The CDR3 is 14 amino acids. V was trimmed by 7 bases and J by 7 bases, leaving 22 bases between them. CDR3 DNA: TGCAGCGCCCTAGGGGGGGCCTTCGGGGTGACCCAGTACTTC. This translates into CSALGGAFGVTQYF.

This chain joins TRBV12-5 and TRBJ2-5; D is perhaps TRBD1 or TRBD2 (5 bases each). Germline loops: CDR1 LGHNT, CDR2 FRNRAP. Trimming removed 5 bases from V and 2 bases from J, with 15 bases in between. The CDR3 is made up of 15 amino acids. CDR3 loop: CASGGYEGSQETQYF. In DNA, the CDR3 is TGTGCTAGTGGTGGGTACGAGGGGAGTCAAGAGACCCAGTACTTC.

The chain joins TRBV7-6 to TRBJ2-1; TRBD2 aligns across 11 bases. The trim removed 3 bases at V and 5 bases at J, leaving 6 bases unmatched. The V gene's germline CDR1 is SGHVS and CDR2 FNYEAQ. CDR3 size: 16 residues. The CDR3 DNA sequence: TGTGCCAGCAGCTTCGGCGCGACTAGCGGGGACAATGAGCAGTTCTTC. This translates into CASSFGATSGDNEQFF.

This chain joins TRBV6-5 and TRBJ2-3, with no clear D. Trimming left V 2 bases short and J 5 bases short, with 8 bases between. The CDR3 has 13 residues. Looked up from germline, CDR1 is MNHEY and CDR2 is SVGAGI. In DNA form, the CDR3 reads TGTGCCAGCAGTTACCGTTTCAGAGATACGCAGTATTTT. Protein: CASSYRFRDTQYF.

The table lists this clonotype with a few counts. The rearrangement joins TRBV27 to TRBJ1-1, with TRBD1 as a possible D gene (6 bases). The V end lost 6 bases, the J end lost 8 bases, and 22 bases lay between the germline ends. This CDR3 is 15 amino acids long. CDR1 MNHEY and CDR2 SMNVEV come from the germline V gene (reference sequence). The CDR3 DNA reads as TGTGCCAGCAGCCCCACGGCGGAGACAGGCTTGGAAGCTTTCTTT. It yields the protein CASSPTAETGLEAFF.

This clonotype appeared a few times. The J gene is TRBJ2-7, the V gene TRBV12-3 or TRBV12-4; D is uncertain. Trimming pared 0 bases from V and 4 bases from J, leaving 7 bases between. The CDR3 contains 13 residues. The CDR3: CASSLASRYEQYF. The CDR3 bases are TGTGCCAGCAGTTTAGCGTCCCGATACGAGCAGTACTTC.

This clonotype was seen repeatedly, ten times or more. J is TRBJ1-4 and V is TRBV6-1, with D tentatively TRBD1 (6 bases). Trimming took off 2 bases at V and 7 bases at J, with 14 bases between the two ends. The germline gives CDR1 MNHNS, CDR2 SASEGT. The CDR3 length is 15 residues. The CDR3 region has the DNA TGTGCCAGCAGTGAACCACAGGGTCTTAGTGAAAAACTGTTTTTT. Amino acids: CASSEPQGLSEKLFF.

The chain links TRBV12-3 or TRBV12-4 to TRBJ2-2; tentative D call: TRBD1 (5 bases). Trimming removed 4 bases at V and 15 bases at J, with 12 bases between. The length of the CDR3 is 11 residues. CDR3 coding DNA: TGTGCCAGCAGTTGGGGCTTACAAGTGTTTTTT. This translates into CASSWGLQVFF.

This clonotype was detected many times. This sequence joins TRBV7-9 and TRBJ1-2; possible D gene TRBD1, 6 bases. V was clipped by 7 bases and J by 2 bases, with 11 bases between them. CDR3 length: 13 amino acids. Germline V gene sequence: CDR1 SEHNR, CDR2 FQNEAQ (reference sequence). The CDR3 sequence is CASTPTGNYGYTF. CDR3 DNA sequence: TGTGCCAGCACCCCTACAGGGAACTATGGCTACACCTTC. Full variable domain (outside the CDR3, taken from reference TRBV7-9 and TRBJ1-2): DTGVSQNPRHKITKRGQNVTFRCDPISEHNRLYWYRQTLGQGPEFLTYFQNEAQLEKSRLLSDRFSAERPKGSFSTLEIQRTEQGDSAMYLCASTPTGNYGYTFGSGTRLTVV.

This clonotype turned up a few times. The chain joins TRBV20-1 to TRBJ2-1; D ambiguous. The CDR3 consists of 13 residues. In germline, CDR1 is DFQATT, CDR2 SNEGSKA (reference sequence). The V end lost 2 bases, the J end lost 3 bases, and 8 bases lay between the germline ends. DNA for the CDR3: TGCAGTGCTAGAAGGTGGGGCTACAATGAGCAGTTCTTC. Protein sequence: CSARRWGYNEQFF.

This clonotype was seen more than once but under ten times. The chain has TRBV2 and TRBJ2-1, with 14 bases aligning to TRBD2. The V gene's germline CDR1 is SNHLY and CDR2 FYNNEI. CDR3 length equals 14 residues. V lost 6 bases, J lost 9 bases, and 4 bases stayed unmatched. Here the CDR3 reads CASRGTSGSSEQFF. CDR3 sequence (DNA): TGTGCCAGCAGAGGGACTAGCGGGAGTTCTGAGCAGTTCTTC.

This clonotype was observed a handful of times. CDR3 residues: CASSLLKDRKETQYF. CDR3 sequence (DNA): TGTGCCAGCTCACTACTCAAGGACAGAAAAGAGACCCAGTACTTC. The chain uses TRBV18 and TRBJ2-5, with D tentatively TRBD1 (6 bases). This CDR3 is 15 amino acids long. CDR1 is KGHSH and CDR2 is LQKENI in the germline V gene. V shed 4 bases and J shed 3 bases, with 15 bases lying between them.

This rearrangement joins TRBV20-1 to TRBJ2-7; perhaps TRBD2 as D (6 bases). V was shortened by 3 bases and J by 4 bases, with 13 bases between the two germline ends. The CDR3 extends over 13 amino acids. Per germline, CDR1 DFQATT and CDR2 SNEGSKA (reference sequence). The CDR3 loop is CSASMTGVYEQYF. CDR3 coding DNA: TGCAGTGCTAGTATGACGGGAGTTTACGAGCAGTACTTC.

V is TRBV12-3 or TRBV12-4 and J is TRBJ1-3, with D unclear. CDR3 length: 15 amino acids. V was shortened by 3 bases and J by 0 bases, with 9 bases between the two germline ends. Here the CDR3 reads CASSFWRSSGNTIYF. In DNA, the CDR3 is TGTGCCAGCAGTTTTTGGAGGAGCTCTGGAAACACCATATATTTT.

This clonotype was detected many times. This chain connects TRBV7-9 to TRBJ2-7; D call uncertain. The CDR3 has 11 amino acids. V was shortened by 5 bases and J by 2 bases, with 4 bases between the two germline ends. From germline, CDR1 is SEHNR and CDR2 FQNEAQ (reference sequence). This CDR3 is CASSRAYEQYF. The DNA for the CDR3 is TGTGCCAGCAGCCGAGCCTACGAGCAGTACTTC.

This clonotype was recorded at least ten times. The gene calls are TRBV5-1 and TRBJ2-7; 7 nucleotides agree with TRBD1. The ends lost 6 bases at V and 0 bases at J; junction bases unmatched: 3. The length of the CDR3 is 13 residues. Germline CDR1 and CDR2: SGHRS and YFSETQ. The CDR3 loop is CASKGQYSYEQYF. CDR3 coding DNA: TGCGCCAGCAAGGGACAGTACTCCTACGAGCAGTACTTC. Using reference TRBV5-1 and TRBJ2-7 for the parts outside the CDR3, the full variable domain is KAGVTQTPRYLIKTRGQQVTLSCSPISGHRSVSWYQQTPGQGLQFLFEYFSETQRNKGNFPGRFSGRQFSNSRSEMNVSTLELGDSALYLCASKGQYSYEQYFGPGTRLTVT.

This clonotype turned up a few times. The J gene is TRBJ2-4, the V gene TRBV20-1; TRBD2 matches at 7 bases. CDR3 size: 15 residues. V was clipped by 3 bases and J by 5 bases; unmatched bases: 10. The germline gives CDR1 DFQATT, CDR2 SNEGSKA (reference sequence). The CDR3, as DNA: TGCAGTGCTAGTTCCTCTAGCGGATTGGAAAACATTCAGTACTTC. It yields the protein CSASSSSGLENIQYF.

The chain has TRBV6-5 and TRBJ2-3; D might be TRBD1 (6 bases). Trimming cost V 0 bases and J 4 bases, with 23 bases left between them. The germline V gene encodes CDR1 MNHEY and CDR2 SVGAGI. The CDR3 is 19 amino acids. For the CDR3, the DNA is TGTGCCAGCAGTTACTCCAGCGGCAGGGGCAGCGCGAGGTCAGATACGCAGTATTTT. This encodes CASSYSSGRGSARSDTQYF.

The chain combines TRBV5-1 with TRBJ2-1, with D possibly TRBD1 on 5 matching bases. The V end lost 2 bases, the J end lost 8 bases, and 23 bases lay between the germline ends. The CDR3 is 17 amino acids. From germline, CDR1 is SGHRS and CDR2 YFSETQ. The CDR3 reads CASSLQSQGRWGDEQFF. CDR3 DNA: TGCGCCAGCAGCTTACAGTCTCAAGGTAGATGGGGCGATGAGCAGTTCTTC.

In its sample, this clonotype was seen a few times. In DNA, the CDR3 is TGTGCCAGCTCACCACCGATACGGGCGGACACTGAAGCTTTCTTT. Amino acid sequence: CASSPPIRADTEAFF. The chain recombines TRBV18 with TRBJ1-1; D uncertain. V was pared by 0 bases and J by 3 bases, with 11 bases between. Germline values: CDR1 KGHSH, CDR2 LQKENI. The CDR3 contains 15 residues. Full variable domain (missing parts from reference TRBV18 and TRBJ1-1): NAGVMQNPRHLVRRRGQEARLRCSPMKGHSHVYWYRQLPEEGLKFMVYLQKENIIDESGMPKERFSAEFPKEGPSILRIQQVVRGDSAAYFCASSPPIRADTEAFFGQGTRLTVV.

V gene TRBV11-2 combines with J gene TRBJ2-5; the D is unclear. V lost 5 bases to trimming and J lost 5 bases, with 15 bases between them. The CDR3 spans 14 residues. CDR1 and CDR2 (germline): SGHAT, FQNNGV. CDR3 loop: CASSPLVSPETQYF. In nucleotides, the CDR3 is TGTGCCAGCAGCCCCTTGGTTAGCCCCGAGACCCAGTACTTC.

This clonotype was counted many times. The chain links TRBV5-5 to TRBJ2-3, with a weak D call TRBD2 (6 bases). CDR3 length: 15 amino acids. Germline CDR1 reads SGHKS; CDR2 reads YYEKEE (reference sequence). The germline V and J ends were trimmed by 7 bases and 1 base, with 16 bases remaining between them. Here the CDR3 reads CASGTSGPRTDTQYF. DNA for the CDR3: TGTGCCAGCGGAACCAGCGGGCCTCGCACAGATACGCAGTATTTT.

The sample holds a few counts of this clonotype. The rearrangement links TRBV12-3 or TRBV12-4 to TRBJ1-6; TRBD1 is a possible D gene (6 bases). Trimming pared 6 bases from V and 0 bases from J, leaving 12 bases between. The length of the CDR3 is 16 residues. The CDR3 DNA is TGTGCCAGCAGCTCAGGGGTCCCCTCCTATAATTCACCCCTCCACTTT. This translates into CASSSGVPSYNSPLHF.

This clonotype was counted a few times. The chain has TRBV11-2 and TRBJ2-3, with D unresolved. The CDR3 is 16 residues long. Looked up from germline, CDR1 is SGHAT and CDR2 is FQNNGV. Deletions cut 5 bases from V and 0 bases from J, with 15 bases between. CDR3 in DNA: TGTGCCAGCAGCGAAGTGTCTGCAGGAAGCACAGATACGCAGTATTTT. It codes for CASSEVSAGSTDTQYF.